Listed below are T cell receptor beta chains from one sample, sequenced in a study of T cell responses to AZD1222 COVID-19 vaccine. This table comes from immunoSEQ multiplex PCR, and its TCRdb copy is limited to in-frame clones, with some not included. The repertoire holds roughly 160,000 clones, with approximately 90% as singletons. The source was peripheral blood, collected 28 days after the second AZD1222 dose. These receptors were obtained from an adult who received the AZD1222 COVID-19 vaccine. Each CDR3 is given with its conserved first and last residue. The order of the fields is D gene, V gene, clone size, J gene, CDR3 DNA, CDR3 protein. D genes are given only for firm matches. Size tells how often a clone was seen (once, few, many) or the class of an expanded clone, and some rows leave it out.

.	TRBV2	.	TRBJ1-2	TGTGCCAGCAGTGAAGCCCTGTTTAGGGGCCACTATGGCTACACCTTC	CASSEALFRGHYGYTF
.	TRBV11-1	.	TRBJ2-7	TGTGCCAGCAGCCCCATATTAAGTACGAACGAGCAGTACTTC	CASSPILSTNEQYF
.	TRBV4-2	.	TRBJ1-1	TGTGCCAGCAGCCAAGATGCCGGGGGAGGCACTGAAGCTTTCTTT	CASSQDAGGGTEAFF
.	TRBV4-2	.	TRBJ1-6	TGTGCCAGCAGCCCTCGTCGGGGCGAGGATAATTCACCCCTCCACTTT	CASSPRRGEDNSPLHF
.	TRBV12-3/TRBV12-4	once	TRBJ1-1	TGTGCCAGCACCGACGATGACACCACTGAAGCTTTCTTT	CASTDDDTTEAFF
.	TRBV7-2	.	TRBJ1-6	TGTGCCAGCAGCTCCCTAAATTCACCCCTCCACTTT	CASSSLNSPLHF
.	TRBV9	.	TRBJ1-4	TGTGCCAGCAGCCTCCCCGGGGGACCTAATGAAAAACTGTTTTTT	CASSLPGGPNEKLFF
TRBD1	TRBV6-2/TRBV6-3	once	TRBJ2-5	TGTGCCAGCAGTTTGGGACAGGGGGCTCTAGAGACCCAGTACTTC	CASSLGQGALETQYF
.	TRBV9	.	TRBJ1-4	TGTGCCAGCAGCGTGAAGGGGCCCCGTGAAAAACTGTTTTTT	CASSVKGPREKLFF
.	TRBV4-1	.	TRBJ2-1	TGCGCCAGCAGCCGCTTGCTAAGGGGGTCGAATGAGCAGTTCTTC	CASSRLLRGSNEQFF